The source of this T cell receptor (beta chain) is a study of cytomegalovirus exposure and HLA in healthy donors. Germline V gene lookup returns CDR1 GTSNPN and CDR2 SVGIG (reference sequence). V was pared by 2 bases and J by 5 bases, with 2 bases of the junction left unmatched. The CDR3 consists of 13 residues. The PCR used 60 Vbeta and 13 Jbeta primers. The data were produced by immunoSEQ multiplex PCR, yet TCRdb's version contains in-frame clones alone and is incomplete. The sample carries 55,000 to 70,000 clones, around 81% recorded once. This clone has more than one count but fewer than ten. The chain carries TRBV30 and TRBJ1-5; 8 nucleotides match TRBD1. This receptor was identified in a male donor in good health and CMV-seronegative. Sequencing was carried out using PBMCs. CDR3 region: CAWSPDRDQPQHF. In DNA form, the CDR3 reads TGTGCCTGGAGTCCGGACAGGGATCAGCCCCAGCATTTT.